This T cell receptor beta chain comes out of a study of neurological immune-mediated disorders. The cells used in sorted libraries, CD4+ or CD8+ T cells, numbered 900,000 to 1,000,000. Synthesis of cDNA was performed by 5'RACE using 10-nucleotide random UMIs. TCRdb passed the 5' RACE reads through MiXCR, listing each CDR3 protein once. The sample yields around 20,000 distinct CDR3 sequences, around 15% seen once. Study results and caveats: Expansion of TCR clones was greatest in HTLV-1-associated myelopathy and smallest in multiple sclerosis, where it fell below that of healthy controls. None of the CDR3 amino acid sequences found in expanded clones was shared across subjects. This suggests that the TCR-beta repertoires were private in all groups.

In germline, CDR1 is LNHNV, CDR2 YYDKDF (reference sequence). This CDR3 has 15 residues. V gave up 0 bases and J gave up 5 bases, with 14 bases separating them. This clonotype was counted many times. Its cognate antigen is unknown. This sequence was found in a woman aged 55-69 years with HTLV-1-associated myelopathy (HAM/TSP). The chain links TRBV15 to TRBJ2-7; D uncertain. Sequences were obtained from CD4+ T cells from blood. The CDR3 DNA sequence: TGTGCCACCAGCAGAGATGGAGATTTTGGGAACGAGCAGTACTTC. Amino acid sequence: CATSRDGDFGNEQYF.